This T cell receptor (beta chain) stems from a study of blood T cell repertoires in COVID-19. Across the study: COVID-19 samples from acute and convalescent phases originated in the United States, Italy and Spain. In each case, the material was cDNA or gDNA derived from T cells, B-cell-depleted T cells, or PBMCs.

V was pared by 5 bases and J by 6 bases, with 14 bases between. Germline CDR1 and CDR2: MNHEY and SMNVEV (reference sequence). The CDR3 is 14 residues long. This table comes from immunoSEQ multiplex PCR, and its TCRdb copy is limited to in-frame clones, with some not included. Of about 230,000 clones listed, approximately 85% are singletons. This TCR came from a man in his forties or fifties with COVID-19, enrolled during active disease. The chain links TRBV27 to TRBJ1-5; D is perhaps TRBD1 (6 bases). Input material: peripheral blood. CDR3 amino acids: CASSQGDTPQPQHF. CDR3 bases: TGTGCCAGCAGTCAAGGGGACACTCCTCAGCCCCAGCATTTT.